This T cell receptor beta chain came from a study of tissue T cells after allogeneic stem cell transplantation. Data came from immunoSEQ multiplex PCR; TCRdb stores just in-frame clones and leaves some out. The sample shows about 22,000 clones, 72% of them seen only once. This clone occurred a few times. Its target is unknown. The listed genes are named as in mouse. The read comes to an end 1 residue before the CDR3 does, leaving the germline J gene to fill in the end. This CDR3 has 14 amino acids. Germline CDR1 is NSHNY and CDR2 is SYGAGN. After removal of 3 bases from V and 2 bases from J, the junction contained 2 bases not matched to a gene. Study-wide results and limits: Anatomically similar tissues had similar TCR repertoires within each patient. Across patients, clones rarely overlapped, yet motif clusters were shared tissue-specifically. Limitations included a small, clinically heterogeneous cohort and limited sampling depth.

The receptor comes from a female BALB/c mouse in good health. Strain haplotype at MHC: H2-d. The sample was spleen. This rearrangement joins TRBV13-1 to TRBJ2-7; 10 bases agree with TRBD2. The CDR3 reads CASSGGTGAYEQYF. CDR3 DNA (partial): TGTGCCAGCAGTGGCGGGACTGGGGCCTATGAACAGTAC.